The clone carrying this T cell receptor (beta chain) was seen a handful of times. The target antigen is unknown. V lost 5 bases to trimming and J lost 0 bases, with 15 bases between them. Germline loops: CDR1 SEHNR, CDR2 FQNEAQ (reference sequence). The CDR3 covers 16 residues. The sample belongs to a study of cytomegalovirus exposure and HLA in healthy donors. Whole-study findings and limits: It was only CMV serostatus that was available as immune exposure information. HLA allele associations emerged for 16,951 TCR beta sequences in a later analysis, at 0.05 false discovery rate. TCR beta chain V- and J-gene trimming was linked, in a later analysis, to a missense variant in DCLRE1C.

PCR employed 60 Vbeta and 13 Jbeta primers. The assay was immunoSEQ multiplex PCR, and TCRdb's table has in-frame clones only and misses some. Of more than 150,000 clones listed, 75% to 90% are singletons. The source of this sequence is a man in his forties in good health and CMV-seropositive. Sequenced input: PBMCs. The chain employs TRBV7-9 and TRBJ2-3, with D tentatively TRBD1 (6 bases). The CDR3 protein is CASSLYRVSSTDTQYF. CDR3 sequence (DNA): TGTGCCAGCAGCCTGTACAGGGTATCTAGCACAGATACGCAGTATTTT.